These 23 T cell receptor beta chains share one sample of origin, sequenced in a study of blood T cell repertoires in COVID-19. Assay: immunoSEQ multiplex PCR; the TCRdb copy retains only in-frame clones and omits some. The sample lists about 81,000 clones; around 91% were seen once. The sequencing sample was made of peripheral blood. These receptors were obtained from an older man with active or convalescent COVID-19.

The chain's CDR3 is CASRALRDSETQYF. The CDR3 nucleotides are TGTGCCAGTAGAGCTCTCCGGGACTCTGAGACCCAGTACTTC. The V and J genes are TRBV19 and TRBJ2-5; possible D gene TRBD2, 6 bases. Trimming stripped 6 bases from V and 5 bases from J, with 16 bases between. The CDR3 loop spans 14 amino acids. Germline V gene sequence: CDR1 LNHDA, CDR2 SQIVND (reference sequence). Full variable domain (outside the CDR3, taken from reference TRBV19 and TRBJ2-5): DGGITQSPKYLFRKEGQNVTLSCEQNLNHDAMYWYRQDPGQGLRLIYYSQIVNDFQKGDIAEGYSVSREKKESFPLTVTSAQKNPTAFYLCASRALRDSETQYFGPGTRLLVL.

This chain connects TRBV5-1 to TRBJ2-2, with D perhaps TRBD1 (6 bases). The V end was cut by 4 bases, the J end by 3 bases, with 13 bases between. This CDR3 has 15 amino acids. CDR1 is SGHRS and CDR2 is YFSETQ in the germline V gene. As DNA, the CDR3 is TGCGCCAGCAGCCCGCGGACAGCATACACCGGGGAGCTGTTTTTT. Its protein product is CASSPRTAYTGELFF.

The gene calls are TRBV7-7 and TRBJ2-5, with D possibly matching TRBD2 (6 bases). Germline assignment: CDR1 SSHAT and CDR2 FNYEAQ (reference sequence). The CDR3 length is 15 residues. Trimming removed 1 base from V and 5 bases from J, with 14 bases in between. CDR3 region: CASSLDGGKWETQYF. Here the CDR3 DNA reads TGTGCCAGCAGCTTAGATGGGGGGAAATGGGAGACCCAGTACTTC.

V and J are TRBV7-6 and TRBJ2-5; D might be TRBD1 (6 bases). The CDR3 contains 15 residues. V lost 5 bases and J lost 5, with 18 bases in between. Germline-derived CDR1 and CDR2 are SGHVS and FNYEAQ. The CDR3 spells CASSLNTGPGETQYF. The CDR3 DNA reads TGTGCCAGCAGCCTGAATACAGGGCCGGGGGAGACCCAGTACTTC.

This clone came up once. The J gene is TRBJ2-5, the V gene TRBV7-2, with 10 positions matching TRBD1. The CDR3 runs 14 residues. Germline V CDR1 and CDR2: SGHTA, FQGNSA. V dropped 8 bases and J dropped 4; count of bases not matched to a gene: 7. The CDR3 DNA is TGTGCCAGCGCCTTAGGGACAGGGGCAGAGACCCAGTACTTC. Protein: CASALGTGAETQYF.

This clone was detected once. This sequence joins TRBV29-1 and TRBJ1-1; tentatively, D is TRBD1 (6 bases). V was shortened by 4 bases and J by 3 bases, with 12 bases between the two germline ends. Germline CDR1 reads SQVTM; CDR2 reads ANQGSEA. The CDR3 contains 13 residues. This chain's CDR3 is CSVGAGTHTEAFF. The CDR3 nucleotides read TGCAGCGTTGGCGCAGGGACACACACTGAAGCTTTCTTT.

This clone has just one count. The V call is TRBV5-1, the J call TRBJ1-1; TRBD1 matches at 7 bases. CDR1 is SGHRS, CDR2 YFSETQ, per germline. V gave up 3 bases and J gave up 1 base; unmatched junction bases: 9. The CDR3 is 16 residues long. The DNA of the CDR3 is TGCGCCAGCAGCTCAGGATTCACAGGGGAGAACACTGAAGCTTTCTTT. Protein product: CASSSGFTGENTEAFF.

This chain's CDR3 is CASSLWDRAGNTIYF. The CDR3 DNA is TGTGCCAGCAGCTTATGGGACAGGGCCGGAAACACCATATATTTT. The V gene is TRBV7-2, the J gene TRBJ1-3, with 9 bases aligning to TRBD1. The CDR3 extends over 15 amino acids. Germline lookup yields CDR1 SGHTA and CDR2 FQGNSA. The J segment lost 4 bases and the V segment lost 2 bases, leaving 3 bases of the junction unmatched.

The rearrangement uses TRBV5-5 and TRBJ1-1, with D possibly being TRBD1 (5 bases). Germline CDR1 reads SGHKS; CDR2 reads YYEKEE (reference sequence). Trimming removed 6 bases from V and 2 bases from J, with 11 bases in between. This CDR3 has 13 residues. This CDR3 reads CASTQGANTEAFF. CDR3 DNA: TGTGCCAGCACCCAGGGTGCCAACACTGAAGCTTTCTTT.

The sample holds a few counts of this clone. This chain links TRBV27 with TRBJ2-2; 9 nucleotides agree with TRBD1. V was pared by 3 bases and J by 4 bases, with 9 bases of the junction left unmatched. This CDR3 region has 17 residues. CDR1 and CDR2 (germline): MNHEY, SMNVEV (reference sequence). DNA for the CDR3: TGTGCCAGCAGTTTCTCGATGGGACAGGGTTCCACCGGGGAGCTGTTTTTT. It codes for CASSFSMGQGSTGELFF.

Only one count was recorded for this clone. The rearrangement links TRBV5-1 to TRBJ1-6; D is possibly TRBD1 (5 bases). Germline loops: CDR1 SGHRS, CDR2 YFSETQ. V was shortened by 0 bases and J by 10 bases, with 14 bases between the two germline ends. There are 15 residues in the CDR3. For the CDR3, the DNA is TGCGCCAGCAGCTTGGGCCAGGGTGGAAGGTCACCCCTCCACTTT. It translates to CASSLGQGGRSPLHF.

The genes are TRBV11-2 and TRBJ2-5; 10 bases align to TRBD1. CDR3 size: 16 residues. Trimming took 3 bases from V and 2 from J; bases not matched to a gene: 6. Germline values: CDR1 SGHAT, CDR2 FQNNGV. CDR3 loop: CASSFRTGGAQETQYF. CDR3 DNA: TGTGCCAGCAGCTTTCGGACAGGGGGTGCACAAGAGACCCAGTACTTC.

The chain combines TRBV14 with TRBJ2-5; a weak D match, TRBD1 (6 bases). CDR1 and CDR2 from the germline V gene are SGHDN and FVKESK. The CDR3 loop spans 13 amino acids. The V and J ends lost 3 bases and 5 bases respectively, with 10 bases between them. CDR3 loop: CASSQRRGETQYF. The CDR3 region has the DNA TGTGCCAGCAGCCAGCGAAGGGGGGAGACCCAGTACTTC.

This chain links TRBV5-4 with TRBJ2-7, with TRBD1 matching over 9 bases. The V gene end was trimmed by 5 bases and the J gene end by 3 bases; junction bases not matched to a gene: 6. The germline V gene has CDR1 SGHNT and CDR2 YYREEE (reference sequence). The CDR3 is 14 amino acids. The CDR3 nucleotides are TGTGCCAGCAGTCTACCGGGACAGGGCTACGAGCAGTACTTC. It codes for CASSLPGQGYEQYF.

The chain recombines TRBV30 with TRBJ1-3; D remains unclear. CDR1 is GTSNPN and CDR2 is SVGIG in the germline V gene (reference sequence). CDR3 length: 13 residues. V dropped 0 bases and J dropped 0 bases, with 3 bases sitting between them. As DNA, the CDR3 is TGTGCCTGGAGTGTACTCTCTGGAAACACCATATATTTT. As protein: CAWSVLSGNTIYF.

The chain couples TRBV12-2 to TRBJ1-6. TRBV12-2 counts as a pseudogene. The CDR3 totals 18 residues. The CDR3 coding sequence is TGTGCAAGTCGCTTAGCCCCAACTGGGAGCTCCTATAATTCACCCCTCCACTTT. Translated, it gives CASRLAPTGSSYNSPLHF.

The chain carries TRBV24-1 and TRBJ2-3; weak D call: TRBD2 (5 bases). The V gene's germline CDR1 is KGHDR and CDR2 SFDVKD. V lost 5 bases to trimming and J lost 2 bases, with 19 bases between them. The CDR3 length is 17 residues. The CDR3 here is CATSASPVGEPTDTQYF. The CDR3 DNA sequence: TGTGCCACCAGTGCCTCTCCCGTCGGGGAACCCACAGATACGCAGTATTTT.

The genes are TRBV9 and TRBJ2-5, with D perhaps matching TRBD1 (6 bases). V was trimmed by 4 bases and J by 5 bases, leaving 18 bases between them. The CDR3 spans 15 residues. Germline-derived CDR1 and CDR2 are SGDLS and YYNGEE. The CDR3 reads CASSSRTGTSETQYF. In DNA, the CDR3 is TGTGCCAGCAGCTCCAGAACCGGGACAAGCGAGACCCAGTACTTC.

This chain uses TRBV29-1 with TRBJ2-1; possible D gene TRBD2, 6 bases. The CDR3 extends over 16 amino acids. Germline V gives CDR1 SQVTM, CDR2 ANQGSEA. V shed 4 bases and J shed 9 bases, with 25 bases lying between them. Here the CDR3 reads CSVGSPGVATGGEQFF. CDR3 bases: TGCAGCGTTGGGAGCCCGGGGGTAGCTACAGGAGGTGAGCAGTTCTTC.

The chain is built from TRBV5-1 and TRBJ2-1; 9 nucleotides match TRBD1. CDR1 and CDR2 from the germline V gene are SGHRS and YFSETQ. The CDR3 is 16 residues long. V shed 5 bases and J 7 bases; nucleotides not matched to a gene: 13. The CDR3: CASRLSGTGWGNEQFF. The DNA of the CDR3 is TGCGCCAGCAGGCTATCCGGGACAGGGTGGGGGAATGAGCAGTTCTTC.

This chain uses TRBV5-8 with TRBJ1-1, with 9 bases identical to TRBD1. This CDR3 contains 14 residues. Germline V CDR1 and CDR2: SGHTS, YDEGEE. V trimming: 7 bases; J trimming: 3 bases; junction bases outside the gene matches: 7. Here the CDR3 DNA reads TGTGCCAGCCGATCAACAGGGGGCTACACTGAAGCTTTCTTT. The encoded protein is CASRSTGGYTEAFF.

This chain joins TRBV29-1 and TRBJ1-1; D call uncertain. This CDR3 contains 12 residues. CDR1 is SQVTM and CDR2 is ANQGSEA in the germline V gene. Between the trimmed V and J ends, which lost 1 base and 2 bases, there was a span of 5 bases. CDR3 coding DNA: TGCAGCGTTGAAGTTTATAACACTGAAGCTTTCTTT. It yields the protein CSVEVYNTEAFF.

The chain links TRBV5-4 to TRBJ1-1; no definite D call. CDR1 and CDR2 from the germline V gene are SGHNT and YYREEE (reference sequence). V lost 5 bases to trimming and J lost 0 bases, with 11 bases between them. The CDR3 is 14 amino acids. The CDR3 DNA sequence: TGTGCCAGCAGGATAACCGGGATGAACACTGAAGCTTTCTTT. Protein sequence: CASRITGMNTEAFF.